Given below is one TCR beta chain in context. Its antigen remains unknown. The source of the sample is a study of blood T cells in healthy people across ages. Study results and limitations: Estimates drawn from one million T cells were deemed to understate diversity.

A second PCR, run for about 7 to 11 cycles, used a sample-barcoded 5' primer plus a J-beta primer mix. A minimum of 3 million CDR3-containing paired-end reads was obtained for each sample. From the 5' RACE reads, TCRdb called clonotypes with MiXCR, one entry per CDR3 protein. The table includes about 640,000 distinct CDR3 sequences, roughly three fifths detected once. Sample donors were healthy Caucasian individuals that came from Russia, aged roughly 6 to 90. Sequencing input: blood. This TCR came from a man in his 60s in good health.

The CDR3 nucleotides read TGCGCCAGCAGCTTGGTGGGGGCCACAACTAATGAAAAACTGTTTTTT. This gives the protein CASSLVGATTNEKLFF. The V and J genes are TRBV5-1 and TRBJ1-4; perhaps TRBD1 as D (6 bases). The CDR3 totals 16 residues. The ends were cut back, 0 bases at V and 0 bases at J, with 9 bases in the middle. Germline assignment: CDR1 SGHRS and CDR2 YFSETQ.